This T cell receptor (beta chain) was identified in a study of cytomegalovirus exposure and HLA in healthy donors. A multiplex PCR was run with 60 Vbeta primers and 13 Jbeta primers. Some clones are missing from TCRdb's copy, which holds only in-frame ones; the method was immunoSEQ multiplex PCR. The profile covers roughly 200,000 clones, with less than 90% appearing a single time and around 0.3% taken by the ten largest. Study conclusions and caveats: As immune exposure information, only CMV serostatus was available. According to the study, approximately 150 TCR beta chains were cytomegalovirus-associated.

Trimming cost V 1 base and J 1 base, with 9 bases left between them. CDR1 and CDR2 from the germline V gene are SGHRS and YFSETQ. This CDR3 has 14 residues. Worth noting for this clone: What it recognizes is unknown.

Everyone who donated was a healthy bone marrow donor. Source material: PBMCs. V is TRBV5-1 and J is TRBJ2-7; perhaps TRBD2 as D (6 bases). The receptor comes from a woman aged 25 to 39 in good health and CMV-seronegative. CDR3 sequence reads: CASSLRERSYEQYF. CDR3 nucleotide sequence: TGCGCCAGCAGCTTGCGGGAGAGGTCCTACGAGCAGTACTTC.